This T cell receptor beta chain was found in a study of T-cell memory formation after mild COVID-19. Turning to the study itself: TCR clusters were mostly donor specific. General study points: Contracting clones from day 15 to 85 showed balanced CD4/CD8; later expanders favored CD4+. Shrinking CD4+ clones resided mostly in CM and EM, and CD8+ ones in EMRA.

The germline V gene encodes CDR1 MNHEY and CDR2 SVGAGI. The CDR3 has 15 residues. With 6 bases clipped from V and 5 bases from J, the junction kept 6 bases outside the gene matches. This clonotype showed up just a few times. Its target is not known. TCRdb called the 5' RACE reads again in MiXCR, with one record for every CDR3 protein. The table lists just over 400,000 distinct CDR3 sequences, less than 25% of them singletons. The V gene is TRBV6-5, the J gene TRBJ2-2, with TRBD1 identical over 10 bases. The clonotype comes from an adult woman who had mild COVID-19 (a few samples of this study predate the infection). Cell type and time point are not known. Sequenced input: PBMCs or a T cell subset sorted from them (not recorded which). CDR3 nucleotides: TGTGCCAGCAGCTCGGGACAGGGGAGGACCGGGGAGCTGTTTTTT. It specifies CASSSGQGRTGELFF.